Presented here are 23 T cell receptor beta chains from one specimen sequenced in a study of PD-L1 blockade in urothelial cancer. TCRdb keeps only in-frame clones here, not all; method: immunoSEQ multiplex PCR. The sample lists about 87,000 clones; 70% to 90% were seen once. Time point here: pretreatment peripheral blood. The sample was PBMCs, taken around atezolizumab (anti-PD-L1) treatment. The receptor source for this set is an elderly woman with urothelial cancer.

The rearrangement uses TRBV6-6 and TRBJ2-1; D is uncertain. The CDR3 spans 16 residues. V was cut by 4 bases and J by 2 bases, with 15 bases left in between. CDR1 MNHNY and CDR2 SVGAGI come from the germline V gene (reference sequence). CDR3 residues: CASSFGTRLTYNEQFF. The CDR3 nucleotides read TGTGCCAGCAGTTTTGGAACCCGACTCACCTACAATGAGCAGTTCTTC.

The chain has TRBV19 and TRBJ2-5; TRBD1 matches 9 bases. CDR1 is LNHDA, CDR2 SQIVND, per germline (reference sequence). The CDR3 totals 16 residues. J was trimmed by 2 bases and V by 8 bases; bases with no gene match: 12. CDR3 region: CASSQLTGGKQETQYF. The CDR3, as DNA: TGTGCCAGTTCTCAATTGACAGGGGGGAAACAAGAGACCCAGTACTTC.

This clone was recorded only once. The chain is built from TRBV7-8 and TRBJ2-7, with D perhaps matching TRBD1 (5 bases). CDR3 size: 12 residues. With 5 bases removed from V and 6 bases from J, the gap between germline ends came to 11 bases. Germline V gives CDR1 SGHVS, CDR2 FQNEAQ. CDR3 amino acids: CASSPRASEQYF. As DNA, the CDR3 is TGTGCCAGCAGCCCCAGGGCTAGCGAGCAGTACTTC. The full variable domain, rest sourced from reference TRBV7-8 and TRBJ2-7, is GAGVSQSPRYKVAKRGQDVALRCDPISGHVSLFWYQQALGQGPEFLTYFQNEAQLDKSGLPSDRFFAERPEGSVSTLKIQRTQQEDSAVYLCASSPRASEQYFGPGTRLTVT.

The chain carries TRBV7-9 and TRBJ2-3; 8 positions match TRBD2. The CDR3 is made up of 13 amino acids. Germline-derived CDR1 and CDR2 are SEHNR and FQNEAQ (reference sequence). The junction had 4 bases not matched to a gene; V was cut back by 7 bases and J by 4 bases. The CDR3 here is CASTEAGADTQYF. The DNA for the CDR3 is TGTGCCAGCACCGAAGCGGGGGCAGATACGCAGTATTTT.

This chain uses TRBV29-1 with TRBJ1-2; a weak D match, TRBD1 (6 bases). Germline V gives CDR1 SQVTM, CDR2 ANQGSEA. V was cut by 6 bases and J by 4 bases, with 15 bases left in between. This CDR3 has 13 amino acids. CDR3 DNA: TGCAGCGTGTATCCGGGACACCTCTATGGCTACACCTTC. Its protein is CSVYPGHLYGYTF. Full variable domain (remainder filled in from reference TRBV29-1 and TRBJ1-2): SAVISQKPSRDICQRGTSLTIQCQVDSQVTMMFWYRQQPGQSLTLIATANQGSEATYESGFVIDKFPISRPNLTFSTLTVSNMSPEDSSIYLCSVYPGHLYGYTFGSGTRLTVV.

The chain is built from TRBV6-6 and TRBJ2-7; 11 positions match TRBD2. The CDR3 has 15 amino acids. Germline assignment: CDR1 MNHNY and CDR2 SVGAGI (reference sequence). Trimming removed 6 bases from V and 4 bases from J; junction bases left unmatched: 8. The CDR3 nucleotides are TGTGCCAGCAGCCACCCTAGCGGGAGGAAGTACGAGCAGTACTTC. Amino acids: CASSHPSGRKYEQYF.

The chain joins TRBV28 to TRBJ2-3; possibly TRBD2 for D (6 bases). Germline CDR1 MDHEN, CDR2 SYDVKM. This CDR3 spans 13 amino acids. V shed 4 bases and J shed 9 bases, with 14 bases lying between them. As DNA, the CDR3 is TGTGCCAGCAGTTCTACTAGCATTAGGACGCAGTATTTT. Its protein product is CASSSTSIRTQYF.

This clone has just a few counts. This sequence joins TRBV7-9 and TRBJ2-1; 7 bases line up with TRBD2. The CDR3 contains 15 residues. J lost 4 bases, V lost 1 base, and 4 bases had no gene match. Germline values: CDR1 SEHNR, CDR2 FQNEAQ (reference sequence). The CDR3 region is CASSLGDYPYNEQFF. The DNA for the CDR3 is TGTGCCAGCAGCTTAGGGGACTACCCTTACAATGAGCAGTTCTTC.

This clone was counted once. The gene calls are TRBV19 and TRBJ1-4, with a possible D match to TRBD1 (6 bases). The V gene lost 5 bases and the J gene lost 3 bases, with 10 bases spanning the gap. The CDR3 runs to 14 residues. CDR1 is LNHDA, CDR2 SQIVND, per germline (reference sequence). As DNA, the CDR3 is TGTGCCAGTAGTTCTGGGGGCTCTAATGAAAAACTGTTTTTT. Its protein is CASSSGGSNEKLFF.

CDR3 region: CASARTGDGYGYTF. The CDR3 DNA reads TGTGCCAGCGCAAGGACAGGGGACGGGTATGGCTACACCTTC. The chain carries TRBV6-1 and TRBJ1-2; 9 nucleotides line up with TRBD1. V lost 8 bases, J lost 5 bases, and 9 bases stayed unmatched. Germline V gene sequence: CDR1 MNHNS, CDR2 SASEGT. The CDR3 has 14 amino acids.

The chain recombines TRBV6-1 with TRBJ2-3; 7 bases align to TRBD2. CDR1 is MNHNS and CDR2 is SASEGT in the germline V gene. Germline trimming cut 7 bases from V and 0 bases from J; bases unmatched to any gene: 7. There are 15 residues in the CDR3. Here the CDR3 DNA reads TGTGCCAGCACCAAACTAGCGATTAGCACAGATACGCAGTATTTT. This translates into CASTKLAISTDTQYF.

This rearrangement joins TRBV27 to TRBJ2-3; perhaps TRBD2 as D (5 bases). CDR1 and CDR2 from the germline V gene are MNHEY and SMNVEV (reference sequence). V gave up 6 bases and J gave up 0 bases, with 19 bases separating them. The CDR3 has 17 amino acids. CDR3 protein: CASSPPGPSSSTDTQYF. CDR3 nucleotides: TGTGCCAGCAGCCCACCCGGGCCTAGCAGTAGCACAGATACGCAGTATTTT.

J is TRBJ2-2 and V is TRBV19, with 9 bases matching TRBD1. The CDR3 spans 15 residues. With V trimmed by 7 bases and J by 4 bases, 7 bases remained unmatched. CDR1 is LNHDA and CDR2 is SQIVND in the germline V gene (reference sequence). CDR3 in DNA: TGTGCCAGTACCTCCGGGACAGGGCGCACCGGGGAGCTGTTTTTT. This sequence encodes CASTSGTGRTGELFF.

The chain is built from TRBV20-1 and TRBJ1-2, with D maybe TRBD1 (6 bases). Germline-derived CDR1 and CDR2 are DFQATT and SNEGSKA (reference sequence). The CDR3 is 11 amino acids. V dropped 3 bases and J dropped 8 bases, with 10 bases sitting between them. Written as DNA, the CDR3 is TGCAGTGCTAGCGCAGGGGTAGGCTACACCTTC. Its protein product is CSASAGVGYTF.

This clone was detected only once. The chain combines TRBV6-6 with TRBJ1-1, with 10 bases fitting TRBD1. The V segment lost 10 bases and the J segment 4 bases; nucleotides outside the gene matches: 9. Germline CDR1 is MNHNY and CDR2 is SVGAGI (reference sequence). CDR3 size: 14 residues. This chain's CDR3 is CATLLDRGRTEAFF. The CDR3 nucleotides read TGTGCCACCCTACTAGACAGGGGGCGCACTGAAGCTTTCTTT.

The genes are TRBV11-2 and TRBJ2-7; D is uncertain. The germline V and J ends were trimmed by 1 base and 3 bases, with 7 bases remaining between them. This CDR3 is built from 13 residues. Germline assignment: CDR1 SGHAT and CDR2 FQNNGV. CDR3 DNA sequence: TGTGCCAGCAGCTTAGTTTCCGGCTACGAGCAGTACTTC. This translates into CASSLVSGYEQYF.

The V gene is TRBV27, the J gene TRBJ2-2; D not resolved. The V gene's germline CDR1 is MNHEY and CDR2 SMNVEV (reference sequence). This CDR3 region has 13 residues. V was shortened by 1 base and J by 11 bases, with 11 bases between the two germline ends. DNA of the CDR3: TGTGCCAGCAGTTTATACGCCCATAGAGAGCTGTTTTTT. Residues: CASSLYAHRELFF.

This clone was detected only once. The rearrangement joins TRBV2 to TRBJ1-4, with TRBD1 as a possible D gene (6 bases). There are 13 residues in the CDR3. Germline V CDR1 and CDR2: SNHLY, FYNNEI. The ends were cut back, 9 bases at V and 5 bases at J, with 13 bases in the middle. The CDR3 sequence is CASWAGTNEKLFF. The DNA of the CDR3 is TGTGCCAGTTGGGCCGGGACAAATGAAAAACTGTTTTTT.

This chain joins TRBV30 and TRBJ1-3, with TRBD1 matching 9 bases. The ends lost 1 base at V and 3 bases at J; junction bases unmatched: 7. The CDR3 extends over 16 amino acids. Germline V gene lookup returns CDR1 GTSNPN and CDR2 SVGIG (reference sequence). The CDR3, as DNA: TGTGCCTGGAGTGACGGACAGGGGTCAGGTGGAAACACCATATATTTT. Its translation is CAWSDGQGSGGNTIYF.

The V gene is TRBV6-5, the J gene TRBJ2-1, with 7 bases that match TRBD2. Germline assignment: CDR1 MNHEY and CDR2 SVGAGI. V shed 6 bases and J 6 bases; nucleotides not matched to a gene: 8. CDR3 size: 14 residues. The CDR3 nucleotides are TGTGCCAGCAGCCTCGGCAGGGAGGGCAATGAGCAGTTCTTC. It encodes CASSLGREGNEQFF.

The V gene is TRBV7-8, the J gene TRBJ2-7; weak D call: TRBD2 (5 bases). The CDR3 totals 14 residues. V lost 5 bases to trimming and J lost 2 bases, with 13 bases between them. The germline gives CDR1 SGHVS, CDR2 FQNEAQ. CDR3 loop: CASSVTSNAYEQYF. DNA of the CDR3: TGTGCCAGCAGCGTTACTAGTAACGCCTACGAGCAGTACTTC.

The genes are TRBV6-1 and TRBJ2-7; 14 bases are a match to TRBD2. The length of the CDR3 is 15 residues. The ends lost 8 bases at V and 1 base at J; junction bases unmatched: 4. Germline assignment: CDR1 MNHNS and CDR2 SASEGT. The CDR3 is CASGRLAGGSYEQYF. CDR3 nucleotide sequence: TGTGCCAGCGGACGACTAGCGGGAGGGTCCTACGAGCAGTACTTC.

The chain is built from TRBV5-1 and TRBJ1-1; 9 nucleotides align to TRBD1. J was trimmed by 3 bases and V by 0 bases; bases with no gene match: 3. The germline CDR1 and CDR2 sequences are SGHRS and YFSETQ. This CDR3 is 15 amino acids long. DNA of the CDR3: TGCGCCAGCAGCTTGGGGGGGACAGGGCACACTGAAGCTTTCTTT. This codes for CASSLGGTGHTEAFF. The full variable domain, its missing parts supplied by reference TRBV5-1 and TRBJ1-1, is KAGVTQTPRYLIKTRGQQVTLSCSPISGHRSVSWYQQTPGQGLQFLFEYFSETQRNKGNFPGRFSGRQFSNSRSEMNVSTLELGDSALYLCASSLGGTGHTEAFFGQGTRLTVV.